This record concerns one T cell receptor (beta chain) sequence. Germline values: CDR1 SGHTS, CDR2 YDEGEE. The V end lost 4 bases, the J end lost 2 bases, and 18 bases lay between the germline ends. The CDR3 covers 16 residues. Sequencing was performed with immunoSEQ multiplex PCR; in TCRdb, only in-frame clones are kept and a portion is missing. This sample carries tens of thousands of clones, approximately 90% of them seen once, and the ten largest clones take approximately 3.6%. This specimen comes from a study of blood T cell repertoires in COVID-19. This clonotype was sampled from a man aged 35 to 55 with COVID-19, enrolled during active disease. The V gene is TRBV5-8, the J gene TRBJ1-2; no firm D call. The sample was peripheral blood. As DNA, the CDR3 is TGTGCCAGCAGCCCCCGAGTGGGCAGGTCGAACTATGGCTACACCTTC. Protein sequence: CASSPRVGRSNYGYTF.